Given below is one TCR beta chain in context. These data belong to a study of cytomegalovirus exposure and HLA in healthy donors. CDR3 length: 12 amino acids. CDR1 SGHAT and CDR2 FQNNGV come from the germline V gene. V was pared by 4 bases and J by 9 bases, with 4 bases of the junction left unmatched. This PCR relied on a set of 60 Vbeta primers and 13 Jbeta primers. Data came from immunoSEQ multiplex PCR; TCRdb stores just in-frame clones and leaves some out. The sample contains 80,000 to 100,000 clones, about four fifths of which appear only once. The sample comprised PBMCs. This receptor was obtained from a male donor in good health and CMV-seropositive. The V and J genes are TRBV11-2 and TRBJ1-2; 8 bases match TRBD1. Here the CDR3 reads CASSSGQGSYTF. The CDR3 DNA reads TGTGCCAGCAGCTCAGGACAGGGCAGCTACACCTTC.